The present entry profiles one T cell receptor (beta chain) with its context. It has no known antigen specificity. One base away there is no much larger clone; base qualities are not given. Collaborating institutions collected whole blood in K2EDTA tubes following their own protocols. For TCRbeta analysis, collaborator samples were shipped as frozen whole blood, as isolated PBMCs, or as DNA extracted from either sample type. TCRbeta CDR3 regions were amplified from genomic DNA using the immunoSEQ Assay, a bias-controlled multiplex PCR. On the study's bioinformatics: The number of nucleated cells in each sample was estimated by amplification of reference gene primers within the assay. To quantify the absolute abundance of each unique TCRbeta CDR3 rearrangement, sequence reads were collapsed and filtered. For each sample, productive Simpson clonality was calculated as the square root of Simpson's diversity index over productive rearrangements. In its TCRdb copy, this immuneACCESS table keeps in-frame sequences only and misses some clones. Where compared with another copy, unresolved V genes explain less than half of these, and the others have no known cause. V, J and clone size are those of that table, while D and trimming were read from the DNA. The sample data list roughly 140,000 clones, and 65% to 90% of these were observed just once. The biggest ten clones account for around 7.2% of the sample.

The data belong to a study of blood T cell repertoires in COVID-19 (TCRdb year 2020). Broadly, across the study: Samples from collaborators originated in the United States, Italy and Spain and spanned both the acute and convalescent phases of COVID-19. The repertoires were made available in a free public database intended to serve as a resource for research on the immune response to SARS-CoV-2. The sample metadata nearly always contained a de-identified subject ID, COVID-19 status, age in years and sex. The prospective study material was composed of cDNA or gDNA derived from T cells, B-cell-depleted T cells, or PBMCs. The dataset comprised deeply sampled blood TCRbeta repertoires from subjects exposed to, actively infected with, or recovered from COVID-19. Where available, HLA class I and class II types were taken from metadata supplied by the sample provider and were not determined by assay-based typing. The samples were drawn from the first 160 participants of the ongoing ImmuneRACE study and from 1,254 subjects provided by 6 global collaborators. Study-wide findings and limitations: Clinical and demographic metadata were provided uncurated, with the amount varying by source and participant.

The CDR3 holds 16 amino acids from the cysteine to the phenylalanine. The sequence is cut down to CDR3 DNA, 48 bases in frame from base 1. V is cut by 8 bases and J by 0 bases, and the space between the germline ends is 17 bases. Based on the germline V gene, the CDR1 and CDR2 sequences are ENHRY and SYGVKD. The V gene is TRBV10-3 and the J gene is TRBJ1-3; a tentative D match to TRBD1 spans 6 bases. Specimen: peripheral blood. The TCR comes from a woman aged 45-59 years in a cohort sampled during active or convalescent COVID-19. The CDR3 region reads CAIYPDSWSSGNTIYF. The DNA sequence is as follows: TGTGCCATCTACCCGGACAGCTGGTCCTCTGGAAACACCATATATTTT.